This T cell receptor (beta chain) was captured in a study of blood T cell repertoires in COVID-19. Assay: immunoSEQ multiplex PCR; the TCRdb copy retains only in-frame clones and omits some. The repertoire holds fewer than 350,000 clones, with 85% to 90% as singletons. The V end was cut by 7 bases, the J end by 6 bases, with 18 bases between. Germline V CDR1 and CDR2: SQVTM, ANQGSEA. CDR3 length equals 13 residues. The sample taken for sequencing was PBMCs or T cells enriched from blood (not recorded which). The chain has TRBV29-1 and TRBJ1-2; maybe TRBD1 (5 bases). The source of this sequence is a woman aged 25 to 39 with acute COVID-19. The CDR3 here is CSAGDWTENGYTF. In DNA, the CDR3 is TGCAGCGCTGGGGACTGGACGGAAAATGGCTACACCTTC.